This TCR beta chain was captured in a study of blood T cell repertoires in COVID-19. On the study more broadly: Acute and convalescent COVID-19 samples came from the United States, Italy and Spain. T cells, B-cell-depleted T cells, or PBMCs supplied cDNA or gDNA.

Individuals drawn from under 30 US areas were roughly 18 to 100 years old. Germline CDR1 is SEHNR and CDR2 is FQNEAQ (reference sequence). V lost 1 base, J lost 0 bases, and 9 bases stayed unmatched. The length of the CDR3 is 18 residues. Original processing methods: Reference gene primers were amplified, and this amplification served to estimate nucleated cell counts. Sequenced by immunoSEQ multiplex PCR; TCRdb stores in-frame clones only, minus some. From that table come the V and J calls and clone size; the DNA was used to work out D and trimming. This table holds roughly 360,000 clones, 70% to 90% found once.

This TCR derives from a man younger than 45 who had recovered from COVID-19. The J gene is TRBJ1-1, the V gene TRBV7-9, with TRBD1 matching over 9 bases. The sequencing input was PBMCs or T cells enriched from blood (not recorded which). This chain's CDR3 is CASSLGAGTGRMNTEAFF. CDR3 nucleotides: TGTGCCAGCAGCTTAGGCGCCGGGACAGGGAGGATGAACACTGAAGCTTTCTTT.